This record looks at one T cell receptor beta chain sequence and its context. This clonotype has ten or more counts. This clone's antigen is unknown. No quality values exist for individual bases; no much larger clone is one base distant. The data belong to a study of prognosis after radiotherapy for stage I lung cancer (dated by TCRdb to the early 2020s). About the study as a whole: Between early 2018 and January 2019, under 20 stage I NSCLC patients were enrolled in Nanjing, China. The study included 13 to 15 patients with newly diagnosed primary stage I lung tumors and 4 to 6 with oligometastatic NSCLC after surgical resection of the primary tumor. All patients were regarded as medically inoperable, because of comorbidities in about a dozen patients and refusal of surgery in 7 or 8 patients. The cohort comprised around 14 men and roughly 6 women with a median age of 74.5 years, ranging from roughly 53 to 84 years. Tumor histology was squamous cell carcinoma in about seven patients and adenocarcinoma in some 12. Using image-guided IMRT or VMAT, SBRT was delivered in 3 to 5 fractions at a biologically effective dose of at least 100 Gy. In every patient, SBRT was given without any concurrent therapy. About 20% of the 19 patients developed distant metastases after SBRT, at a median of roughly seven months; the other 15 showed no significant progression. Peripheral blood TCR beta repertoires were profiled in stage I NSCLC patients before and after stereotactic body radiotherapy, and the repertoires were related to distant failure. The study took one blood sample before SBRT and one after SBRT from each of 19 patients and sequenced all 40 or so samples. What the study reported, not specific to this receptor: The study was limited by the small cohort and short follow-up, and independent validation of the study findings is required. Whether the expanded TCR clones were tumor-specific was not determined. Unique TCR clone counts fell after SBRT (median about 10,000 before versus 6,000 to 8,000 after; Wilcoxon paired P=0.011). Post-SBRT Shannon entropy and its change from baseline were lower in patients who developed distant metastases; baseline Shannon entropy was not associated with metastases. No adjustment for multiple comparisons was applied to any of the reported P values. Differences in TRBV and TRBJ usage frequencies by metastasis status were reportedly observed in two V genes at baseline and in 8 to 10 V and two J genes after SBRT.

All patients had node-negative disease on CT and PET/CT, and none had a history of other malignancies or prior chemotherapy or radiotherapy. Roughly 6 milliliters of peripheral venous blood were drawn into EDTA tubes at each of two time points. PBMCs were isolated by Ficoll-Paque Plus density-gradient centrifugation. Right after collection, samples were kept at -80 degrees C until analysis. The TCR beta CDR3 region was amplified from genomic DNA by two rounds of multiplex PCR. In the first PCR round, primers specific to each TRBV and TRBJ gene were used, and the primer sequences were filed in Chinese patent CN105087789A. Universal primers were used in the second PCR round. The Roche High Pure PCR Template Preparation Kit was used to extract genomic DNA from frozen PBMCs. An Illumina HiSeq 3000 was used to sequence the libraries paired-end with 151 bp reads. Per the authors' processing: CutAdapt was used to remove raw reads lacking the multiplex PCR primer sequences. High-quality paired reads were merged into contigs with PEAR. By aligning each contig to reference sequences, MiXCR assigned the TRB V, D and J gene segments to that contig. CDR3 sequences were clustered by base quality and sequence similarity to remove sequencing errors. Diversity was calculated as Shannon entropy divided by the natural log of the number of productive TCR sequences. Clonality was defined as one minus Shannon entropy divided by the natural log of the number of unique clonotypes. The Youden index of ROC curves was used to select progression-free survival cut-offs for repertoire metrics, and analyses were performed in R 3.5.3. TCRdb took the public reads, trimmed them with fastp at Q25, ran MiXCR for clone calling and kept in-frame beta chains. A single entry per CDR3 protein holds the most common genes and DNA from its merged rows. The authors' filters were not applied to this entry. The table for this sample lists about 17,000 distinct CDR3 sequences; around 15% of them were counted only once. The top ten constitute about 38% of the sample.

The germline V gene yields MNHNS for CDR1 and SASEGT for CDR2. The CDR3 measures 13 amino acids from cysteine to phenylalanine. CDR3 DNA is the only sequence kept; it has 39 bases, read in frame from the first base. The V end loses 10 bases and the J end loses 0 bases, and a stretch of 7 bases separates them. The specimen comprised PBMCs, sampled before or after stereotactic body radiation therapy (not recorded which). Recombination joined TRBV6-1 with TRBJ2-6; no D gene is confidently identified. The TCR sequence derives from a donor over 45 with non-small cell lung cancer. The encoded CDR3 is CAIRTSGANVLTF. The DNA sequence is given as TGTGCCATAAGAACCTCTGGGGCCAACGTCCTGACTTTC.